The 17 T cell receptor beta chains presented below share a single source sample, sequenced in a study of Ad26.COV2.S vaccination and SARS-CoV-2 variants. Libraries were prepared by immunoSEQ multiplex PCR; TCRdb keeps only in-frame clonotypes and omits some of them. Of 380,000 or so clones in the sample, 83% were seen once. The treatment denotes: approximately 18 received Ad26.COV2.S at low or high dose, single or two shots; several received placebo; per-sample allocation not given. It was on day 63 after the first vaccine or placebo injection that samples were taken. The source was peripheral blood, collected in a trial of Ad26.COV2.S vaccine versus placebo. The receptors stem from a person between 18 and 65 years old who received the Ad26.COV2.S COVID-19 vaccine or a placebo.

The V and J genes are TRBV28 and TRBJ1-4; D is uncertain. CDR1 and CDR2 (germline): MDHEN, SYDVKM. The CDR3 has 14 residues. Trimming took 7 bases from V and 4 from J, leaving 13 bases between them. Written as DNA, the CDR3 is TGTGCCAGCAAGGGTACCCGCCTTAATGAAAAACTGTTTTTT. Translation gives CASKGTRLNEKLFF.

J is TRBJ1-5 and V is TRBV18; 7 bases agree with TRBD1. CDR3 length: 15 amino acids. The V and J ends lost 3 bases and 1 base, in that order; junction bases with no gene match: 3. Germline CDR1 reads KGHSH; CDR2 reads LQKENI. CDR3 DNA: TGTGCCAGCTCACCGACAGGGCTAAGCAATCAGCCCCAGCATTTT. Residues: CASSPTGLSNQPQHF.

V and J are TRBV4-1 and TRBJ1-2; 10 bases match TRBD1. Trimming cost V 1 base and J 5 bases; bases outside gene matches: 4. Per germline, CDR1 MGHRA and CDR2 YSYEKL. The CDR3 contains 15 residues. The CDR3 sequence: CASSQGGQGTYGYTF. For the CDR3, the DNA is TGCGCCAGCAGCCAAGGGGGACAGGGGACATATGGCTACACCTTC.

The rearrangement links TRBV7-2 to TRBJ2-5; possible D gene TRBD2, 5 bases. Per the germline V gene, CDR1 is SGHTA and CDR2 is FQGNSA. V gave up 6 bases and J gave up 5 bases, with 10 bases separating them. The CDR3 spans 12 residues. In nucleotides, the CDR3 is TGTGCCAGCAGGCTAGCTCAGGAGACCCAGTACTTC. Its protein is CASRLAQETQYF.

The chain couples TRBV19 to TRBJ1-2; 8 bases agree with TRBD1. Germline V gives CDR1 LNHDA, CDR2 SQIVND (reference sequence). V dropped 5 bases and J dropped 6; count of bases not matched to a gene: 11. The CDR3 spans 15 residues. In nucleotides, the CDR3 is TGTGCCAGTAGTCTCCCCCCCGGGACAGGACATGGCTACACCTTC. As protein: CASSLPPGTGHGYTF.

This chain links TRBV30 with TRBJ1-5; maybe TRBD1 (5 bases). Germline CDR1 and CDR2: GTSNPN and SVGIG (reference sequence). The CDR3 covers 12 residues. Trimming stripped 8 bases from V and 2 bases from J, with 10 bases between. CDR3: CAGRVGNQPQHF. CDR3 in DNA: TGTGCCGGCAGGGTAGGCAATCAGCCCCAGCATTTT.

V is TRBV4-1 and J is TRBJ2-1, with D possibly matching TRBD2 (6 bases). Germline loops: CDR1 MGHRA, CDR2 YSYEKL. The V and J ends lost 4 bases and 4 bases respectively, with 14 bases between them. The CDR3 covers 15 residues. The CDR3 bases are TGCGCCAGCAGCCCCGCACTAGCAGGGTACAATGAGCAGTTCTTC. Amino acids: CASSPALAGYNEQFF.

The chain is built from TRBV7-2 and TRBJ1-2, with no clear D. This CDR3 is 14 amino acids long. The V end was cut by 4 bases, the J end by 6 bases, with 15 bases between. Germline lookup yields CDR1 SGHTA and CDR2 FQGNSA. In DNA, the CDR3 is TGTGCCAGCAGCTCCAGGTTTAATAAAGATGGCTACACCTTC. This codes for CASSSRFNKDGYTF.

This chain links TRBV6-1 with TRBJ1-6; 8 nucleotides line up with TRBD1. CDR1 and CDR2 (germline): MNHNS, SASEGT. This CDR3 spans 14 amino acids. V dropped 7 bases and J dropped 9; count of bases not matched to a gene: 8. CDR3 protein: CASMGTGGRSPLHF. The CDR3 DNA sequence: TGTGCCAGCATGGGCACAGGGGGACGTTCACCCCTCCACTTT.

The chain uses TRBV12-3 or TRBV12-4 and TRBJ1-5; D uncertain. Trimming left V 6 bases short and J 5 bases short, with 8 bases between. The CDR3 sequence is 12 residues long. The CDR3 DNA sequence: TGTGCCAGCAGCGCAATGTATCAGCCCCAGCATTTT. Amino acids: CASSAMYQPQHF.

The rearrangement uses TRBV10-3 and TRBJ1-2; a weak D match, TRBD1 (5 bases). This CDR3 contains 14 residues. From germline, CDR1 is ENHRY and CDR2 SYGVKD. Trimming left V 8 bases short and J 5 bases short, with 18 bases between. This CDR3 reads CAIAPLRVRYGYTF. CDR3 coding DNA: TGTGCCATCGCGCCCCTCAGGGTTCGGTATGGCTACACCTTC.

The chain has TRBV30 and TRBJ2-1, with D unresolved. The germline V gene has CDR1 GTSNPN and CDR2 SVGIG (reference sequence). This CDR3 region has 12 residues. V lost 3 bases and J lost 7, with 10 bases in between. The CDR3: CAWRQSSNEQFF. The CDR3 region has the DNA TGTGCCTGGAGGCAGTCATCTAATGAGCAGTTCTTC.

The V gene is TRBV11-2, the J gene TRBJ2-7; no clear D. Deletions cut 1 base from V and 6 bases from J, with 7 bases between. The CDR3 is 12 amino acids. CDR1 is SGHAT, CDR2 FQNNGV, per germline. CDR3 coding DNA: TGTGCCAGCAGCTTAGTCGAAACCGAGCAGTACTTC. Translation: CASSLVETEQYF.

The V and J genes are TRBV3-1 (or the pseudogene TRBV3-2) and TRBJ1-5; D might be TRBD1 (5 bases). The CDR3 runs 18 residues. Trimming removed 6 bases at V and 5 bases at J, with 26 bases between. Germline V gene lookup returns CDR1 LGHDT and CDR2 YNNKEL (reference sequence). The CDR3 coding sequence is TGTGCCAGCAGTATTATAACGGGGCAGGGTAAAAACGATCAGCCCCAGCATTTT. It yields the protein CASSIITGQGKNDQPQHF.

The CDR3 region is CASTGQGAFGGYTF. CDR3 sequence (DNA): TGTGCCAGCACGGGCCAGGGGGCATTTGGTGGCTACACCTTC. The chain couples TRBV25-1 to TRBJ1-2; TRBD1 matches at 8 bases. This CDR3 contains 14 residues. The V segment lost 7 bases and the J segment 7 bases; nucleotides outside the gene matches: 11. Germline assignment: CDR1 MGHDK and CDR2 SYGVNS.

In DNA form, the CDR3 reads TGTGCTAGTGGTTTGGGGACTCTCCAAACCTGGCGGGGATTCTACGAGCAGTACTTC. It specifies CASGLGTLQTWRGFYEQYF. The rearrangement joins TRBV12-5 to TRBJ2-7, with a weak D call TRBD2 (6 bases). Per germline, CDR1 LGHNT and CDR2 FRNRAP. The CDR3 contains 19 residues. V was cut by 1 base and J by 3 bases, with 25 bases left in between.

The chain employs TRBV4-1 and TRBJ2-7, with D unresolved. This CDR3 has 14 amino acids. Deletions cut 1 base from V and 1 base from J, with 8 bases between. Per the germline V gene, CDR1 is MGHRA and CDR2 is YSYEKL. DNA for the CDR3: TGCGCCAGCAGCCAAGTTCCGGCTTCCTACGAGCAGTACTTC. Translated, it gives CASSQVPASYEQYF.